Listed here is a single T cell receptor (beta chain). The antigen is unknown. The source of the sample is a study of shared clonotypes between healthy human individuals. The study separated CD4+ cells into CD45RA+ naive and CD45RA-negative memory subsets. The CDR3 extends over 14 amino acids. V lost 0 bases and J 5 bases, leaving 11 bases between the germline ends. Germline-derived CDR1 and CDR2 are SGDLS and YYNGEE. General study findings and limits: Naive CD4 clonotype sharing across four donors was about 5%.

Libraries were prepared by immunoSEQ multiplex PCR; TCRdb keeps only in-frame clonotypes and omits some of them. The sample shows just over 2,000,000 clones, 90% to 95% of them seen only once. The source material was naive CD4+ T cells sorted from blood. The subset denotes: CD45RA+ positively selected. The source is a man aged 18 to 30 in good health. The chain joins TRBV9 to TRBJ1-1, with D unclear. CDR3 residues: CASSVGFSGTEAFF. The CDR3 DNA sequence: TGTGCCAGCAGCGTAGGATTTTCGGGGACTGAAGCTTTCTTT.